The clone carrying this TCR beta chain was recorded once. The source of the sample is a study of graft-versus-host responses after intestinal transplantation. Method: immunoSEQ multiplex PCR; TCRdb's copy keeps in-frame clones and lacks some. The sample includes roughly 40,000 clones, under 95% of them seen just once. The CDR3 has 16 amino acids. CDR1 SGHVS and CDR2 FQNEAQ come from the germline V gene. The J segment lost 4 bases and the V segment lost 0 bases, leaving 5 bases of the junction unmatched. The V gene is TRBV7-8, the J gene TRBJ1-3; the match to TRBD1 covers 8 bases. The sequenced sample was PBMCs, obtained approximately 300 days after intestinal transplant. This sequence was found in a human patient who received an intestinal transplant, so some T cells may come from the graft donor. This CDR3 reads CASSLAHWTGGNTIYF. For the CDR3, the DNA is TGTGCCAGCAGCTTAGCGCACTGGACAGGGGGAAACACCATATATTTT.